Following are 23 T cell receptor beta chains from one sample sequenced in a study of CD8+CD57+ T cells in acquired aplastic anemia. Flow cytometry had shown expanded CD8+CD57+ cells in the patients chosen for sequencing. The study profiled TCR beta VDJ and CDR3 using genomic DNA as template. TCRdb analysed the reads with MiXCR anew, one entry per CDR3 protein. The sample lists hundreds of thousands of distinct CDR3 sequences; approximately 33% were seen once. The sequenced sample consisted of sorted CD4+, CD8+, or CD8+CD57+ T cells (not recorded which) from PBMCs. The receptors originated from a human donor with aplastic anemia.

The chain uses TRBV30 and TRBJ1-2, with a possible D match to TRBD1 (5 bases). V was cut by 1 base and J by 4 bases, with 16 bases left in between. This CDR3 has 15 residues. Germline V gives CDR1 GTSNPN, CDR2 SVGIG (reference sequence). Here the CDR3 reads CAWSARDGGGYGYTF. The CDR3 DNA sequence: TGTGCCTGGAGTGCCCGGGACGGGGGAGGCTATGGCTACACCTTC.

A word on this clonotype: One junction end does not reproduce the germline sequence, and a read error may be involved. CDR3 bases: TGTGCCAGCATTCGGACAGGGGGCAAACAGCCCCAGCATTTT. This codes for CASIRTGGKQPQHF. The rearrangement uses TRBV10-3 and TRBJ1-5; 11 nucleotides line up with TRBD1. Germline assignment: CDR1 ENHRY and CDR2 SYGVKD. The CDR3 has 14 amino acids.

Comments on this clonotype: The CDR3 carries no conserved terminal phenylalanine or tryptophan, so it likely arises from a read error. The chain combines TRBV28 with TRBJ1-1; 10 bases map to TRBD1. The CDR3 has 15 residues. Germline values: CDR1 MDHEN, CDR2 SYDVKM. Losses at the gene ends were 5 bases for V and 5 bases for J; bases not matched to a gene: 8. CDR3 DNA sequence: TGTGCCAGCAGTGGACGACAGGGGGCGCGGACTGAAGCTTTCTCT. Translation: CASSGRQGARTEAFS.

A few counts support this clonotype. The V gene is TRBV4-1, the J gene TRBJ1-5; D possibly corresponds to TRBD1 (6 bases). The CDR3 runs to 16 residues. V dropped 0 bases and J dropped 7 bases, with 16 bases sitting between them. Germline V gene data show CDR1 as MGHRA and CDR2 as YSYEKL. CDR3 sequence: CASSQEGKGGTQPQHF. CDR3 coding DNA: TGCGCCAGCAGCCAAGAAGGGAAGGGGGGGACGCAGCCCCAGCATTTT.

For this clonotype: A read error may produce the germline difference seen at one junction end. The chain employs TRBV10-3 and TRBJ2-5; 13 bases fit TRBD2. This CDR3 contains 12 residues. In germline, CDR1 is ENHRY, CDR2 SYGVKD. In DNA, the CDR3 is TGTGCCATCAGCGGGACTAGCGGGACCCGGTACTTC. Its protein product is CAISGTSGTRYF.

The chain recombines TRBV19 with TRBJ2-2, with D possibly being TRBD2 (5 bases). From germline, CDR1 is LNHDA and CDR2 SQIVND (reference sequence). With 8 bases removed from V and 6 bases from J, the gap between germline ends came to 16 bases. The CDR3 spans 14 residues. Here the CDR3 DNA reads TGTGCCAGTGAAAGACTACCGGCCCCCGGGGAGCTGTTTTTT. Translated, it gives CASERLPAPGELFF.

This clonotype showed up just a few times. The rearrangement joins TRBV6-1 to TRBJ2-7, with 8 bases aligning to TRBD2. Germline CDR1 reads MNHNS; CDR2 reads SASEGT. CDR3 length equals 14 residues. V was clipped by 6 bases and J by 4 bases; unmatched bases: 8. Written as DNA, the CDR3 is TGTGCCAGCAGCTGGACTAGCCGAGGGTACGAGCAGTACTTC. It codes for CASSWTSRGYEQYF.

The rearrangement joins TRBV9 to TRBJ2-1; 9 nucleotides match TRBD2. V lost 4 bases, J lost 15 bases, and 14 bases stayed unmatched. The CDR3 length is 14 residues. The germline V gene encodes CDR1 SGDLS and CDR2 YYNGEE. CDR3 loop: CASSRSPAGGVPFF. The CDR3 DNA reads as TGTGCCAGCAGCCGATCTCCAGCGGGGGGAGTTCCGTTCTTC.

At least ten counts were recorded for this clonotype. The J gene is TRBJ1-5, the V gene TRBV10-3; D not certain. This CDR3 comprises 13 residues. CDR1 and CDR2 from the germline V gene are ENHRY and SYGVKD. V was cut by 4 bases and J by 1 base, with 5 bases left in between. Written as DNA, the CDR3 is TGTGCCATCAGTGGAGAGAGCAATCAGCCCCAGCATTTT. Its translation: CAISGESNQPQHF.

This clonotype came up many times. The chain couples TRBV5-1 to TRBJ2-7; 7 bases match TRBD2. Trimming took 4 bases from V and 3 from J; bases not matched to a gene: 13. Germline V gives CDR1 SGHRS, CDR2 YFSETQ. The CDR3 spans 16 residues. CDR3 in DNA: TGCGCCAGCAGCGTTGCCACCGGGACTACGAGCTACGAGCAGTACTTC. Residues: CASSVATGTTSYEQYF.

The chain employs TRBV30 and TRBJ1-5; the D gene is possibly TRBD1 (5 bases). CDR3 length equals 15 residues. Germline values: CDR1 GTSNPN, CDR2 SVGIG (reference sequence). Trimming shortened V by 2 bases and J by 1 base, and 12 bases separated the two germline ends. The CDR3 reads CAWSRDPWSNQPQHF. CDR3 DNA sequence: TGTGCCTGGAGTAGGGACCCGTGGAGCAATCAGCCCCAGCATTTT.

This clonotype came up a few times. The chain employs TRBV20-1 and TRBJ2-3; a weak D match, TRBD2 (5 bases). This CDR3 is 14 amino acids long. Trimming removed 5 bases from V and 7 bases from J, with 19 bases in between. Germline V gives CDR1 DFQATT, CDR2 SNEGSKA (reference sequence). The DNA for the CDR3 is TGCAGTGCTGGTAGGCTTGTCGGGAAAAATACGCAGTATTTT. This codes for CSAGRLVGKNTQYF.

This clonotype was seen a few times. V gene TRBV20-1 combines with J gene TRBJ2-2, with TRBD1 matching 7 bases. The junction had 0 bases not matched to a gene; V was cut back by 1 base and J by 1 base. This CDR3 is 14 amino acids long. Germline lookup yields CDR1 DFQATT and CDR2 SNEGSKA (reference sequence). CDR3 coding DNA: TGCAGTGCTAGAGGGACAGGGAACACCGGGGAGCTGTTTTTT. It yields the protein CSARGTGNTGELFF.

This clonotype was observed a handful of times. This sequence joins TRBV6-5 and TRBJ1-6; D remains unclear. With 2 bases removed from V and 3 bases from J, the gap between germline ends came to 8 bases. Germline V gene data show CDR1 as MNHEY and CDR2 as SVGAGI. This CDR3 is 15 amino acids long. The CDR3 loop reads CASSYTDDYNSPLHF. In nucleotides, the CDR3 is TGTGCCAGCAGTTACACGGACGACTATAATTCACCCCTCCACTTT.

The V and J genes are TRBV5-6 and TRBJ1-2; D remains unclear. The CDR3 contains 14 residues. CDR1 and CDR2 from the germline V gene are SGHDT and YYEEEE. Trimming removed 1 base from V and 4 bases from J, with 11 bases in between. The CDR3 protein is CASSLPREVYGYTF. CDR3 bases: TGTGCCAGCAGCTTGCCACGTGAGGTCTATGGCTACACCTTC.

This clonotype was recorded many times. This sequence joins TRBV9 and TRBJ1-6, with 7 nucleotides matching TRBD1. CDR1 and CDR2 (germline): SGDLS, YYNGEE. Germline trimming cut 4 bases from V and 12 bases from J; bases unmatched to any gene: 13. The length of the CDR3 is 15 residues. The CDR3 coding sequence is TGTGCCAGCAGCCCAGGGATAGGGGGCGTAGGACCCCTCCACTTT. Translation gives CASSPGIGGVGPLHF.

As to this clonotype: At one boundary the junction diverges from the germline segment, which might be a read error. The chain employs TRBV11-2 and TRBJ1-1, with D perhaps TRBD1 (5 bases). The CDR3 covers 15 residues. Germline V gene data show CDR1 as SGHAT and CDR2 as FQNNGV. The CDR3, as DNA: TGTGCCAGCAGCGGGCGGGGACGGGCGAACACTGTAGCTTTCTTT. It encodes CASSGRGRANTVAFF.

The sample holds a few counts of this clonotype. This rearrangement joins TRBV7-3 to TRBJ2-5; 11 bases line up with TRBD1. After removal of 1 base from V and 2 bases from J, the junction contained 9 bases not matched to a gene. Germline V gene data show CDR1 as SGHTA and CDR2 as FQGTGA. The CDR3 contains 18 residues. CDR3 in amino acids: CASSLIRRDRGSQETQYF. The CDR3 nucleotides are TGTGCCAGCAGCTTAATACGACGGGACAGGGGGAGTCAAGAGACCCAGTACTTC.

For this clonotype: Given a much more abundant clone one base away, this may be a read error. CDR3: CASSVEGRQPYGYTF. The CDR3 DNA follows: TGTGCCAGCAGCGTAGAGGGCCGCCAACCCTATGGCTACACCTTC. The V call is TRBV9, the J call TRBJ1-2; D remains ambiguous. Trimming shortened V by 0 bases and J by 4 bases, and 13 bases separated the two germline ends. Germline V gene sequence: CDR1 SGDLS, CDR2 YYNGEE. This CDR3 has 15 residues.

The rearrangement links TRBV30 to TRBJ2-7; the match to TRBD1 covers 7 bases. Germline assignment: CDR1 GTSNPN and CDR2 SVGIG (reference sequence). With V trimmed by 2 bases and J by 6 bases, 10 bases remained unmatched. The CDR3 length is 14 residues. The CDR3 DNA reads as TGTGCCTGGAGTTACAGGGGTGAGGGTGGCGAGCAGTACTTC. This gives the protein CAWSYRGEGGEQYF.

There are many counts of this clonotype. The gene calls are TRBV12-3 or TRBV12-4 and TRBJ1-2; 11 bases agree with TRBD1. V lost 8 bases and J lost 5; bases outside the gene matches: 4. This CDR3 is 13 amino acids long. The CDR3 loop reads CASGRDRGYGYTF. As DNA, the CDR3 is TGTGCCAGCGGTCGGGACAGGGGGTATGGCTACACCTTC.

This clonotype was recorded only once. A read error may explain this, as a much larger clone is one base away. The rearrangement uses TRBV10-3 and TRBJ1-5; no reliable D call. The germline V gene has CDR1 ENHRY and CDR2 SYGVKD. The length of the CDR3 is 15 residues. The V end was cut by 6 bases, the J end by 5 bases, with 17 bases between. CDR3 sequence (DNA): TGTGCCATCAGGGGCGGCGGAAGGCGTCATCAGCCCCAGCATTTT. Translated: CAIRGGGRRHQPQHF.

The chain recombines TRBV24-1 with TRBJ2-3; a possible D gene is TRBD1 (7 bases). Per the germline V gene, CDR1 is KGHDR and CDR2 is SFDVKD. The V gene lost 3 bases and the J gene lost 11 bases, with 29 bases spanning the gap. The CDR3 is made up of 18 amino acids. The CDR3 sequence is CATSDTASGTAMGGMQYF. The CDR3 nucleotides read TGTGCCACCAGTGATACTGCTTCCGGGACAGCCATGGGGGGTATGCAGTATTTT.